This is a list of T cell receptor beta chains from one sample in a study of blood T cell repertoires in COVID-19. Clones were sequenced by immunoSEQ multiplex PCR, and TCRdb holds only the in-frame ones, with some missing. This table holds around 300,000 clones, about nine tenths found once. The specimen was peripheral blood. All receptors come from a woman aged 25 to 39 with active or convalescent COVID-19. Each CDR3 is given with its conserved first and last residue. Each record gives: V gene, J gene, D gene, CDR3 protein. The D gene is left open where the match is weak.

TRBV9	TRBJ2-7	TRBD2	CASTVGSGGYEQYF
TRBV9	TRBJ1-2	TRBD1	CASSHGQGQGYTF
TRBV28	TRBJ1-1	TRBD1	CASSYYRGGVPEAFF
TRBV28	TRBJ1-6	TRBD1	CAISGTGNSPLHF
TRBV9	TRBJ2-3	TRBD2	CASSVGSGGSTDTQYF
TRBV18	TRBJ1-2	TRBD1	CASSGETGPVAGYTF
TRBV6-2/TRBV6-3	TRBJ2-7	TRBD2	CASSGTSRIYEQYF
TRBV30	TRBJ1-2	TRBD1	CAWSPQGAYGYTF
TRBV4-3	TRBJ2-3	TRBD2	CASSPQPAAGGPDTQYF
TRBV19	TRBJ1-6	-	CASSILRIYNSPLHF
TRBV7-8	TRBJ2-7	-	CASSLDVVIYEQYF
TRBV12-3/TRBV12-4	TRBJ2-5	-	CASAGLTQETQYF
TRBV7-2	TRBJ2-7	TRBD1	CASSLAPGGTYEQYF
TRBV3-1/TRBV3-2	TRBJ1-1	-	CASSRTSDTEAFF
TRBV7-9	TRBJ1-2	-	CASSPPNLRGKLYGYTF
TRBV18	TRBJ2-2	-	CASSPTVHADTGELFF
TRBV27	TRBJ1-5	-	CASSKRRGGDQPQHF
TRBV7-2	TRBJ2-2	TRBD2	CASTTGLAGGPLTGELFF
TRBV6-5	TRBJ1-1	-	CASSKGKVTEAFF
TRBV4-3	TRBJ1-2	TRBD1	CASSQDLGQAHYGYTF
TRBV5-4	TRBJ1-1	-	CASSLDSIGNTEAFF
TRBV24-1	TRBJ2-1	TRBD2	CATPPVWDRPRTSGGASSYNEQFF
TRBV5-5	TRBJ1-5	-	CASSPITNTGQPQHF
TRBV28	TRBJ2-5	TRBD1	CASSSPDRAGETQYF
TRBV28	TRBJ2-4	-	CASSFGVAKNIQYF
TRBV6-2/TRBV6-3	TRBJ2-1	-	CASSSGGGVYNEQFF
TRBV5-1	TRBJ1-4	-	CASSLTGNNEKLFF
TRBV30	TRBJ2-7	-	CAWMGSSYEQYF
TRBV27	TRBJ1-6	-	CASSLLGGENSPLHF
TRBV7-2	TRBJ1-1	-	CASSVIQGGTEAFF
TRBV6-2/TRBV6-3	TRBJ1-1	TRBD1	CASSRQGNTEAFF
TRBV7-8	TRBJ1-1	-	CASSLARVDTEAFF
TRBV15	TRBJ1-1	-	CATSRDRRTMNTEAFF
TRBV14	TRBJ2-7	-	CASSQDIGEQYF
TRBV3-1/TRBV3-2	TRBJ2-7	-	CASSQARGSYEQYF
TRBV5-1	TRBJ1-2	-	CASSPNPGTLANYGYTF
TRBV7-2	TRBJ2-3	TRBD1	CASSSRWDSADTQYF
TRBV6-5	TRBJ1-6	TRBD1	CASSNRGSPLHF
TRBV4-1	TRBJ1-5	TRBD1	CASSQEGQGFNQPQHF
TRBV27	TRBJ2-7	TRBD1	CASSSPRTGPYEQYF
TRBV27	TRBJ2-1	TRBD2	CASNQWGGSNEQFF
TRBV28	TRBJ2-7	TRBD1	CASSNLTGGYF
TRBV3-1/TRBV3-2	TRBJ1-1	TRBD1	CASGDRASDTEAFF
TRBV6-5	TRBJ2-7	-	CASSPRLFYEQYF
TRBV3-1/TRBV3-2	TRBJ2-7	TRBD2	CASSQAASGGAMVYEQYF
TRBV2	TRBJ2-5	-	CASRAHGGETQYF
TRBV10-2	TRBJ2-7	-	CASKSAGHGGEQYF
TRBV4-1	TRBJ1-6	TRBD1	CASSQITGTANSPLHF
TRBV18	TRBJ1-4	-	CASSPSATNEKLFF
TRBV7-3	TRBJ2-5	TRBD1	CASSPTGLQETQYF
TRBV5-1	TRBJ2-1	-	CASSPGTSSYNEQFF
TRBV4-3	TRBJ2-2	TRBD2	CASSQDLPVAGNTGELFF
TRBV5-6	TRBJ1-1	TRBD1	CASSGQTGGVTEAFF
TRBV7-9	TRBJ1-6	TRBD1	CASRDRGTNSPLHF
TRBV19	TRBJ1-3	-	CASSTWERSDSGNTIYF
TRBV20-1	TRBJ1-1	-	CSAQSHTEAFF
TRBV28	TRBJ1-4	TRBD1	CASSTRTGPNEKLFF